Listed below are T cell receptor beta chains from one sample, sequenced in a study of graft-versus-host responses after intestinal transplantation. Sequenced by immunoSEQ multiplex PCR; TCRdb stores in-frame clones only, minus some. Seen here are 88,000 or so clones, 85% to 90% observed once, and the top ten hold approximately 0.11%. These receptors lack a known antigen. The starting material was unstimulated CD4+ T cells sorted from spleen or lymph node cells, obtained before intestinal transplant. All receptors come from a human donor who received an intestinal transplant. CDR3s include the opening cysteine and the closing phenylalanine or tryptophan. D genes are given only for firm matches. Some rows mark clone size as missing; the rest say once, few, many or name a class of expanded clone.

V gene	J gene	D gene	clone size	CDR3 DNA	CDR3 protein
TRBV2	TRBJ1-1	TRBD1	-	TGTGCCAGCACCCGGGACAGAATAAACACTGAAGCTTTCTTT	CASTRDRINTEAFF
TRBV5-1	TRBJ2-1	-	once	TGCGCCAGCAGCCGACTGAGCTCCTACAATGAGCAGTTCTTC	CASSRLSSYNEQFF
TRBV5-4	TRBJ2-7	TRBD2	-	TGTGCCAGCAGCTTGGGAACGGGCGGGGGATGGGGCGAGCAGTACTTC	CASSLGTGGGWGEQYF
TRBV27	TRBJ2-1	-	-	TGTGCCAGCAGGGGGGGGGCCTGGTACAATGAGCAGTTCTTC	CASRGGAWYNEQFF
TRBV18	TRBJ1-1	-	-	TGTGCCAGCTCACCGCAGGACACTGAAGCTTTCTTT	CASSPQDTEAFF
TRBV27	TRBJ2-7	TRBD2	-	TGTGCCAGCAGCTGGCTAGCGGGTTACGAGCAGTACTTC	CASSWLAGYEQYF
TRBV5-6	TRBJ1-2	TRBD1	once	TGTGCCAGCAGCTTCTTATCTGCAGGGGGCTCCTATGGCTACACCTTC	CASSFLSAGGSYGYTF
TRBV19	TRBJ2-5	TRBD1	-	TGTGCCAGTAGTACCACTTACACTTACCGACAGGGGGTGAGGGAGACCCAGTACTTC	CASSTTYTYRQGVRETQYF
TRBV6-5	TRBJ2-1	-	-	TGTGCCAGCAGTTCTCGACAGAATGAGCAGTTCTTC	CASSSRQNEQFF
TRBV6-1	TRBJ1-2	-	-	TGTGCCAGCAGTGCTGGGGGCGGGTATGGCTACACCTTC	CASSAGGGYGYTF
TRBV9	TRBJ2-6	TRBD1	-	TGTGCCAGCAGCTCCCGGGGGAGGACAGGGTCAGCTGGGGCCAACGTCCTGACTTTC	CASSSRGRTGSAGANVLTF
TRBV18	TRBJ2-5	-	-	TGTGCCAGCTCACCAGCCTGGCAGGTCCAAGAGACCCAGTACTTC	CASSPAWQVQETQYF
TRBV10-3	TRBJ2-3	-	-	TGTGCCATCAGTGAGTCGACTGCGGCTAGCACAGATACGCAGTATTTT	CAISESTAASTDTQYF
TRBV4-1	TRBJ2-5	-	-	TGCGCCAGCAGCCAAGATGAAATAGCAGTGCGGGAGACCCAGTACTTC	CASSQDEIAVRETQYF
TRBV19	TRBJ2-5	-	-	TGTGCCAGTAGCCCCCTGCAGGGTTATGGGGAGACCCAGTACTTC	CASSPLQGYGETQYF
TRBV11-2	TRBJ1-3	-	-	TGTGCCAGCAGCTTAGGGGGCCGGAACACCATATATTTT	CASSLGGRNTIYF
TRBV12-5	TRBJ2-3	TRBD2	-	TGTGCTAGTTTAGGAGCGGGGGGGCGCACAGATACGCAGTATTTT	CASLGAGGRTDTQYF
TRBV6-1	TRBJ1-6	-	-	TGTGCCAGCAGTGAGTTATTCGGGACACTCTCCGGCTATAATTCACCCCTCCACTTT	CASSELFGTLSGYNSPLHF
TRBV28	TRBJ2-7	-	once	TGTGCCAGCAGTTTAGTTTCGGGCTACGAGCAGTACTTC	CASSLVSGYEQYF
TRBV7-3	TRBJ1-1	-	-	TGTGCCAGCAGGTTGAGTAGTACGAACACTGAAGCTTTCTTT	CASRLSSTNTEAFF
TRBV27	TRBJ2-7	-	-	TGTGCCAGCAGTTTAGGTCGCCAGGGGGGTACCTACGAGCAGTACTTC	CASSLGRQGGTYEQYF
TRBV7-3	TRBJ2-1	-	-	TGTGCCAGCAGCTTTTCGGGGATTTTAAATGAGCAGTTCTTC	CASSFSGILNEQFF
TRBV7-9	TRBJ1-5	-	-	TGTGCCAGCAGCTTAGCGACGGGTGGTCGCAATCAGCCCCAGCATTTT	CASSLATGGRNQPQHF
TRBV5-6	TRBJ1-3	-	-	TGTGCCAGCACTGAGGGGGCTGGAAACACCATATATTTT	CASTEGAGNTIYF
TRBV9	TRBJ2-5	TRBD2	once	TGTGCCAGCAGCGCAACCTTGACTAGCGGGGGGGAAGAGACCCAGTACTTC	CASSATLTSGGEETQYF
TRBV19	TRBJ1-5	-	-	TGTGCCAGTAGTCGACACATGGATCAGCCCCAGCATTTT	CASSRHMDQPQHF
TRBV19	TRBJ1-1	-	few	TGTGCCAGCCTGACAGGGAACACTGAAGCTTTCTTT	CASLTGNTEAFF
TRBV27	TRBJ2-5	TRBD2	-	TGTGCCAGCAGTACCCTCCGACTAGCGGAGGGGGAGACCCAGTACTTC	CASSTLRLAEGETQYF
TRBV19	TRBJ1-6	-	-	TGTGCCAGCCGGGACTCCCAGTATTCACCCCTCCACTTT	CASRDSQYSPLHF
TRBV7-2	TRBJ1-2	TRBD1	-	TGTGCCAGCAGCATTAGTGCCCTTACAGGGGGCGCCTCTTATGGCTACACCTTC	CASSISALTGGASYGYTF
TRBV9	TRBJ2-7	TRBD2	-	TGTGCCAGCAGCGGAGGACTAGCGGGGGGCCACGAGCAGTACTTC	CASSGGLAGGHEQYF
TRBV19	TRBJ2-7	-	once	TGTGCCAGTAGTAAGAGAGATTCCTACGAGCAGTACTTC	CASSKRDSYEQYF
TRBV25-1	TRBJ2-3	-	once	TGTGCCAGCAGTGAATATGTCAGGGGAGATACGCAGTATTTT	CASSEYVRGDTQYF
TRBV12-5	TRBJ2-4	TRBD1	-	TGTGCTAGTGGTTTGGTGGTATGGGACAGCCCGGTCGGCCTAGCCAAAAACATTCAGTACTTC	CASGLVVWDSPVGLAKNIQYF
TRBV18	TRBJ1-5	-	-	TGTGCCAGCTCTCAAGGTAGGGGATTCGATCAGCCCCAGCATTTT	CASSQGRGFDQPQHF
TRBV5-1	TRBJ2-3	TRBD2	-	TGCGCCAGCAGCCCGGGACTAGCGGGGCCTAGCACAGATACGCAGTATTTT	CASSPGLAGPSTDTQYF
TRBV7-9	TRBJ1-3	-	-	TGTGCCAGCAGCTTATCGTCCTCTGGAAACACCATATATTTT	CASSLSSSGNTIYF
TRBV27	TRBJ2-3	-	-	TGTGCCTCCCAATGGGTGACAGGGAGGACAGATACGCAGTATTTT	CASQWVTGRTDTQYF
TRBV11-2	TRBJ2-7	-	-	TGTGCCAGCAGCTTGCCCGACTGGCTCCACGAGCAGTACTTC	CASSLPDWLHEQYF
TRBV2	TRBJ1-2	-	-	TGTGCCAGCAGTGAAGATGGCGCAGGGGCTGGCTACACCTTC	CASSEDGAGAGYTF
TRBV6-5	TRBJ2-3	-	-	TGTGCCAGCACCCGAAGGGGCCCGTCAGATACGCAGTATTTT	CASTRRGPSDTQYF
TRBV19	TRBJ2-3	TRBD2	-	TGTGCCAGTAGTCCTATTAGCGGGGCCCCGCACGGTACGCAGTATTTT	CASSPISGAPHGTQYF
TRBV18	TRBJ1-2	TRBD1	-	TGTGCCAGCTCACCCAGGACAGGTCCTAACTATGGCTACACCTTC	CASSPRTGPNYGYTF
TRBV19	TRBJ1-1	-	-	TGTGCCAGTACGGGTCGGGGTTTCGCTGAAGCTTTCTTT	CASTGRGFAEAFF
TRBV2	TRBJ2-7	TRBD1	few	TGTGCCAGCAGGGACAGGGCATCCTACGAGCAGTACTTC	CASRDRASYEQYF
TRBV7-7	TRBJ2-5	-	-	TGTGCTAGCAGCTTAGGGGGGCGAGCTGGGAGTGAGACCCAGTACTTC	CASSLGGRAGSETQYF
TRBV5-1	TRBJ1-2	TRBD1	-	TGCGCCAGCACCTCGGCCGGGACAGCAGGCTATGGCTACACCTTC	CASTSAGTAGYGYTF
TRBV29-1	TRBJ1-4	TRBD1	-	TGCAGCGTCGGGGGGACAGGGGCAACTAATGAAAAACTGTTTTTT	CSVGGTGATNEKLFF
TRBV7-6	TRBJ1-4	-	-	TGTGCCAGCAGCTTGACGTCGGGAAATGAAAAACTGTTTTTT	CASSLTSGNEKLFF
TRBV7-2	TRBJ1-1	-	-	TGTGCCAGCAGCAACGGGGGCACTGAAGCTTTCTTT	CASSNGGTEAFF
TRBV6-5	TRBJ1-2	-	once	TGTGCCAGCAGTTACTACGACAGGCCGAACTATGGCTACACCTTC	CASSYYDRPNYGYTF
TRBV5-8	TRBJ2-3	-	-	TGTGCCAGCAGCAACAAGGCGGCAGATACGCAGTATTTT	CASSNKAADTQYF
TRBV5-6	TRBJ1-5	TRBD1	few	TGTGCCAGCAGCTTGGGACAGGGGAGTCAGCCCCAGCATTTT	CASSLGQGSQPQHF
TRBV2	TRBJ2-5	-	-	TGTGCCAGCACCTCCGGACTGGACCTTAGAGAGACCCAGTACTTC	CASTSGLDLRETQYF
TRBV23-1	TRBJ1-6	-	-	TGCGCCAACCCGAGGAGGTCCTATAATTCACCCCTCCACTTT	CANPRRSYNSPLHF
TRBV5-1	TRBJ2-2	TRBD1	-	TGCGCCAGCAGCCCCCCGGGACAGGGGAACACCGGGGAGCTGTTTTTT	CASSPPGQGNTGELFF
TRBV18	TRBJ2-5	TRBD1	-	TGTGCCAGCTCGCCGGACAGGGGCAGGACCCAGTACTTC	CASSPDRGRTQYF